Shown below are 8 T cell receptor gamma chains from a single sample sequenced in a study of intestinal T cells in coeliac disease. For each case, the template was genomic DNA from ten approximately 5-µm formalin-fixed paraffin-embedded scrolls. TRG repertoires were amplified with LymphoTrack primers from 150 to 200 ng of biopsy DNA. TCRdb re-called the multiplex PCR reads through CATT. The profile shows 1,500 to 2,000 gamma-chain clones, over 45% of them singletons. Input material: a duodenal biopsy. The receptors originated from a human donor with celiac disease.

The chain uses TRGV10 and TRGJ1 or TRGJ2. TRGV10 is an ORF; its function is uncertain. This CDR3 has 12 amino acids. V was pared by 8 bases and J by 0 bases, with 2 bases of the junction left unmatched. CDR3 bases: TGTGCTGCGTGGGGGAATTATTATAAGAAACTCTTT. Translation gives CAAWGNYYKKLF.

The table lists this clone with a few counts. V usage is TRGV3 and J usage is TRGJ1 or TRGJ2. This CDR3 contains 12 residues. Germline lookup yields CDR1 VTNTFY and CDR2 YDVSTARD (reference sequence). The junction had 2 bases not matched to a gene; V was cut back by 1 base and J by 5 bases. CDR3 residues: CATWDRHYKKLF. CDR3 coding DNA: TGTGCCACCTGGGACAGACATTATAAGAAACTCTTT.

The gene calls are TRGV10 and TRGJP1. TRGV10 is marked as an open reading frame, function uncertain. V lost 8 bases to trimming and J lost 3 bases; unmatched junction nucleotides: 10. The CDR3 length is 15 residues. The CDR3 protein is CAAWDYTPTGWFKIF. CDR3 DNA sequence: TGTGCTGCGTGGGATTATACTCCCACTGGTTGGTTCAAGATATTT.

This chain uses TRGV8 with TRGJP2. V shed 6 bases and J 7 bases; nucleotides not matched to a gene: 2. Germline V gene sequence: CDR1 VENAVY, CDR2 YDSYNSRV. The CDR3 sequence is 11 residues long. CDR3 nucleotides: TGTGCCACCTGGTCTGATTGGATCAAGACGTTT. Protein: CATWSDWIKTF.

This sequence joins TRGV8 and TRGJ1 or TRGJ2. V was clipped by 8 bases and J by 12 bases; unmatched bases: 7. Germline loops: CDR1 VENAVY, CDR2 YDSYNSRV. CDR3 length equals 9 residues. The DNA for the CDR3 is TGTGCCACCTCGCGCGGGAAACTCTTT. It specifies CATSRGKLF.

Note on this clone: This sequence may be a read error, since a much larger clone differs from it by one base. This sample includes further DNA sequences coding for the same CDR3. The CDR3 nucleotides read TGTGCCACTTGGGGGCGTAGTGATTGGATCAAGACGTTT. As protein: CATWGRSDWIKTF. The V gene is TRGV8, the J gene TRGJP2. The germline V gene encodes CDR1 VENAVY and CDR2 YDSYNSRV. CDR3 size: 13 residues.

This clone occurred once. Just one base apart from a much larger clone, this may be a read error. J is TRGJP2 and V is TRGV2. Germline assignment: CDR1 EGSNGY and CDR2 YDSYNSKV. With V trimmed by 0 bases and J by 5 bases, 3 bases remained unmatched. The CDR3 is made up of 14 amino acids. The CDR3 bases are TGTGCCACCTGGGACGGGGGGAGTGATTGGATCAAGACGTTT. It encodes CATWDGGSDWIKTF.

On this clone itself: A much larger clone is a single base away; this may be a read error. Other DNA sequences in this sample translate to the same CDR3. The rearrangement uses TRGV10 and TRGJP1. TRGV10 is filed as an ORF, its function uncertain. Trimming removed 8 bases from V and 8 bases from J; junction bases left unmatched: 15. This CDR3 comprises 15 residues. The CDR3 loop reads CAAWADGGTGWFKIF. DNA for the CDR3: TGTGCTGCGTGGGCCGATGGTGGCACCGGTTGGTTCAAGATATTT.